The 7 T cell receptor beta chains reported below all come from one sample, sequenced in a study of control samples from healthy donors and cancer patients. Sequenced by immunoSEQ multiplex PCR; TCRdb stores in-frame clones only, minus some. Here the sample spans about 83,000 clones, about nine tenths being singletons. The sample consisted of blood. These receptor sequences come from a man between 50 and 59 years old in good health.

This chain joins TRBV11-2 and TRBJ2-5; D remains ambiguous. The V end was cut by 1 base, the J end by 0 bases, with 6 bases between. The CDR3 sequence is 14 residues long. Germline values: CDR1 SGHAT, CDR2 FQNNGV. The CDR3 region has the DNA TGTGCCAGCAGCTTAGGGCTGAACCAAGAGACCCAGTACTTC. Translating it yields CASSLGLNQETQYF.

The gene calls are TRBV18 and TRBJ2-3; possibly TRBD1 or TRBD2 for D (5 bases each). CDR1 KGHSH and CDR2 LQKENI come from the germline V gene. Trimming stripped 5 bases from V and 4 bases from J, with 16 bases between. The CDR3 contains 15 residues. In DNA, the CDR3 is TGTGCCAGCTCAGGGGGAGCCACCCATTCAGATACGCAGTATTTT. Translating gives CASSGGATHSDTQYF.

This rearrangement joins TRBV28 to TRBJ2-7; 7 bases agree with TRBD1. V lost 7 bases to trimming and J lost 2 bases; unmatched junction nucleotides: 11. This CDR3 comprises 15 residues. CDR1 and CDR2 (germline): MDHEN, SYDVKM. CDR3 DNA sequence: TGTGCCAGCACCCTGGCAGGGGGTAATACCTACGAGCAGTACTTC. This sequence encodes CASTLAGGNTYEQYF.

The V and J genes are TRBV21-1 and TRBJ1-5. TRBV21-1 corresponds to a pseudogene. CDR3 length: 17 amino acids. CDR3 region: CASSKNSGGAVGQPQHF. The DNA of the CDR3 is TGTGCCAGCAGCAAAAATTCCGGGGGTGCGGTAGGTCAGCCCCAGCATTTT.

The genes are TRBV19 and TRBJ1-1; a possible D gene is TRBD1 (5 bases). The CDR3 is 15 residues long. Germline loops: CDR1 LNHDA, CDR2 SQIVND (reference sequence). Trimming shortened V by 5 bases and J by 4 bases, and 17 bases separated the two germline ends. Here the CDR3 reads CASSSGLLPITEAFF. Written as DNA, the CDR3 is TGTGCCAGTAGTTCGGGACTCCTTCCTATCACTGAAGCTTTCTTT.

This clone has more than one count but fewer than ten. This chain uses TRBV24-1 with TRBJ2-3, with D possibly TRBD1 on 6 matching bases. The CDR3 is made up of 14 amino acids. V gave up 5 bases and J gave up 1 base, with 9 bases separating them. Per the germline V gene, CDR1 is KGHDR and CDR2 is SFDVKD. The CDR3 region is CATSGGPRTDTQYF. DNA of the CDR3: TGTGCCACCAGTGGGGGGCCCCGCACAGATACGCAGTATTTT.

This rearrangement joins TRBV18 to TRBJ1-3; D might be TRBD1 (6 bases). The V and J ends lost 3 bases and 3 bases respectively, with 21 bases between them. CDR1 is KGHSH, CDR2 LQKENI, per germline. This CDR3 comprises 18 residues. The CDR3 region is CASSPIGGTGIRGNTIYF. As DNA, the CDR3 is TGTGCCAGCTCACCTATCGGTGGAACAGGGATACGTGGAAACACCATATATTTT.